This entry lists 14 T cell receptor beta chains sequenced from one sample in a study of T cell clones after liver transplantation (dated by TCRdb to about 2019). Library generation was performed with the immunoSEQ multiplex PCR assay. The table was pulled from immuneACCESS by TCRdb, which kept in-frame rearrangements only. Such tables lose some clones; where checked, under half of the loss comes from unresolved V genes, and the rest has no known cause. Within this sample are over 5,500 clones, with around 80% of them counted one time only. Roughly a third of the sample is in the top ten clones. The sample was CD8+ T cells from blood, taken 24 months after liver transplant. These receptors originate from a human patient who received a liver transplant. After a transplant, not all T cells may be the patient's own; some may come from the graft donor.

V and J are TRBV7-8 and TRBJ1-6; D ambiguous. This CDR3 comprises 12 residues. Trimming stripped 5 bases from V and 9 bases from J, with 8 bases between. From germline, CDR1 is SGHVS and CDR2 FQNEAQ. CDR3 sequence reads: CASSRKTSPLHF. CDR3 in DNA: TGTGCCAGCAGCCGAAAAACTTCACCCCTCCACTTT.

The chain recombines TRBV30 with TRBJ2-1, with 8 bases aligning to TRBD2. Per the germline V gene, CDR1 is GTSNPN and CDR2 is SVGIG (reference sequence). CDR3 length: 14 amino acids. V lost 5 bases, J lost 0 bases, and 3 bases stayed unmatched. The CDR3 DNA follows: TGTGCCTGGGGACTAGCCAGCTCCTACAATGAGCAGTTCTTC. This gives the protein CAWGLASSYNEQFF.

The chain joins TRBV7-6 to TRBJ2-7, with D unclear. Germline V lookup: CDR1 SGHVS, CDR2 FNYEAQ. The V end lost 3 bases, the J end lost 5 bases, and 14 bases lay between the germline ends. The CDR3 sequence is 14 residues long. CDR3 DNA: TGTGCCAGCAGCTTCCGTTTGGTAGACCACGAGCAGTACTTC. It encodes CASSFRLVDHEQYF.

The chain joins TRBV28 to TRBJ2-7; D may be TRBD1 or TRBD2 (5 bases each). V shed 5 bases and J shed 0 bases, with 14 bases lying between them. In germline, CDR1 is MDHEN, CDR2 SYDVKM. The CDR3 loop spans 15 amino acids. DNA for the CDR3: TGTGCCAGCAGTCCATATCCCGGGGCCTCCTACGAGCAGTACTTC. This gives the protein CASSPYPGASYEQYF.

V usage is TRBV4-2 and J usage is TRBJ2-2; D gene unclear. Germline lookup yields CDR1 LGHNA and CDR2 YNFKEQ. The CDR3 is made up of 14 amino acids. Trimming took 0 bases from V and 7 from J, leaving 9 bases between them. The CDR3 region is CASSQDPSDGELFF. The CDR3 DNA sequence: TGTGCCAGCAGCCAAGATCCGTCAGACGGGGAGCTGTTTTTT.

The rearrangement joins TRBV4-3 to TRBJ2-7, with D perhaps matching TRBD2 (6 bases). Germline V gene data show CDR1 as LGHNA and CDR2 as YSLEER. The V end was cut by 0 bases, the J end by 0 bases, with 12 bases between. The CDR3 spans 16 residues. The CDR3 reads CASSQDRWDSSYEQYF. The CDR3 DNA reads as TGCGCCAGCAGCCAAGATAGGTGGGACTCCTCCTACGAGCAGTACTTC.

This clone was recorded a few times. The CDR3 reads CASSRANTGELFF. The CDR3 region has the DNA TGTGCCAGCAGTAGGGCTAACACCGGGGAGCTGTTTTTT. The chain recombines TRBV27 with TRBJ2-2; D remains ambiguous. The CDR3 consists of 13 residues. Between the trimmed V and J ends, which lost 5 bases and 2 bases, there was a span of 6 bases. The germline V gene has CDR1 MNHEY and CDR2 SMNVEV (reference sequence).

V usage is TRBV15 and J usage is TRBJ2-5, with 8 bases that match TRBD1. The trim removed 3 bases at V and 5 bases at J, leaving 8 bases unmatched. The CDR3 contains 15 residues. Germline V gene lookup returns CDR1 LNHNV and CDR2 YYDKDF (reference sequence). DNA for the CDR3: TGTGCCACCAGCAGGACGGACAGGGCTTCGGAGACCCAGTACTTC. Encoded protein: CATSRTDRASETQYF.

In the case of this clone: The junction departs from the called germline gene at one end, perhaps through a read error. The chain carries TRBV2 and TRBJ2-7, with TRBD1 matching 9 bases. CDR1 is SNHLY and CDR2 is FYNNEI in the germline V gene. The CDR3 runs to 11 residues. In nucleotides, the CDR3 is TGTGCCAGCAGTGAGGGAGGGACAGGGAACTTC. Its translation: CASSEGGTGNF.

This clone has a handful of counts. The chain has TRBV7-9 and TRBJ1-2, with 7 positions matching TRBD1. Trimming at V came to 4 bases and at J to 6 bases, leaving 2 bases not matched to a gene. Germline CDR1 reads SEHNR; CDR2 reads FQNEAQ (reference sequence). This CDR3 comprises 12 residues. CDR3 protein: CASSWDRDGYTF. The CDR3 nucleotides read TGTGCCAGCAGCTGGGACAGAGATGGCTACACCTTC.

Remarks on this clone: A read error may be the cause here, since a much bigger clone is one base away. Additional DNA sequences in this sample encode the identical CDR3. This chain links TRBV5-6 with TRBJ1-4; maybe TRBD1 (5 bases). The germline V gene has CDR1 SGHDT and CDR2 YYEEEE. The CDR3 is 15 residues long. Here the CDR3 reads CASSLARQGKEKLFF. The CDR3 DNA sequence: TGTGCCAGTAGCTTGGCCCGGCAGGGTAAGGAAAAACTGTTTTTT.

The gene calls are TRBV19 and TRBJ1-3, with 9 bases aligning to TRBD1. From germline, CDR1 is LNHDA and CDR2 SQIVND (reference sequence). This CDR3 comprises 17 residues. The junction had 11 bases not matched to a gene; V was cut back by 6 bases and J by 2 bases. CDR3 bases: TGTGCCAGTAGGTCCCGGGACAGGGCAGTAACTGGAAACACCATATATTTT. Its translation: CASRSRDRAVTGNTIYF.

The table lists this clone with a few counts. The gene calls are TRBV27 and TRBJ2-3, with D tentatively TRBD1 (5 bases). Trimming took 2 bases from V and 1 from J, leaving 10 bases between them. The V gene's germline CDR1 is MNHEY and CDR2 SMNVEV (reference sequence). The CDR3 has 15 amino acids. CDR3 protein: CASSLAGLGTDTQYF. The CDR3 DNA reads as TGTGCCAGCAGTTTAGCAGGGTTGGGCACAGATACGCAGTATTTT.

By sample fraction, this clone is large. This chain joins TRBV28 and TRBJ2-7; 9 nucleotides agree with TRBD2. After removal of 5 bases from V and 5 bases from J, the junction contained 10 bases not matched to a gene. Germline V gives CDR1 MDHEN, CDR2 SYDVKM. The CDR3 covers 15 residues. The CDR3 nucleotides are TGTGCCAGCAGTCCCCTAAGCGGGAGGAGCGACGAGCAGTACTTC. Residues: CASSPLSGRSDEQYF.